The 23 T cell receptor beta chains given below trace back to one sample, sequenced in a study of post-analysis software for immune sequencing data. The study's findings and limits: Higher frequency in patients than in controls was seen for about five TRBV segments, with TRBV5-6, TRBV5-1 and TRBV20-1 among them.

cDNA libraries for TCR beta contained unique molecular identifiers. Each CDR3 protein is one row after TCRdb ran MiXCR on the PCR reads. The sample contains approximately 400,000 distinct CDR3 sequences, around 37% of which appear only once. These TCRs' antigens remain unknown. Sequencing input: blood. These receptor sequences come from a girl between 10 and 17 years old with multiple sclerosis.

This clonotype was seen a few times. This chain joins TRBV7-9 and TRBJ1-1; D is unclear. This CDR3 is 14 amino acids long. Germline loops: CDR1 SEHNR, CDR2 FQNEAQ (reference sequence). Trimming took off 6 bases at V and 2 bases at J, with 13 bases between the two ends. The CDR3 DNA sequence: TGTGCCAGCAGTCGACGGACGGAAAACACTGAAGCTTTCTTT. This encodes CASSRRTENTEAFF.

The chain combines TRBV4-1 with TRBJ1-4; 8 nucleotides align to TRBD1. V lost 1 base, J lost 6 bases, and 10 bases stayed unmatched. The CDR3 totals 17 residues. CDR1 and CDR2 (germline): MGHRA, YSYEKL. The chain's CDR3 is CASSQGRLTGGDEKLFF. The DNA for the CDR3 is TGCGCCAGCAGCCAAGGGAGGTTAACAGGGGGTGATGAAAAACTGTTTTTT.

The J gene is TRBJ2-1, the V gene TRBV20-1; D is unclear. This CDR3 is 13 amino acids long. In germline, CDR1 is DFQATT, CDR2 SNEGSKA (reference sequence). With 6 bases removed from V and 10 bases from J, the gap between germline ends came to 19 bases. In DNA, the CDR3 is TGCAGTGCACCTGGGCCCTGGGATCGGGAGCAGTTCTTC. It specifies CSAPGPWDREQFF.

At least ten counts were recorded for this clonotype. The chain couples TRBV18 to TRBJ2-7; D is ambiguous. V lost 0 bases and J 1 base, leaving 7 bases between the germline ends. This CDR3 spans 14 amino acids. In germline, CDR1 is KGHSH, CDR2 LQKENI. In DNA form, the CDR3 reads TGTGCCAGCTCACCACCGGCCAGGTCCTACGAGCAGTACTTC. Translated, it gives CASSPPARSYEQYF.

V and J are TRBV28 and TRBJ1-5; D is ambiguous. Looked up from germline, CDR1 is MDHEN and CDR2 is SYDVKM. This CDR3 is 12 amino acids long. V was cut by 6 bases and J by 7 bases, with 10 bases left in between. CDR3 protein: CASSSTWQPQHF. DNA of the CDR3: TGTGCCAGCAGCTCAACCTGGCAGCCCCAGCATTTT.

The chain carries TRBV7-9 and TRBJ2-5, with a possible D match to TRBD1 (6 bases). Trimming removed 5 bases at V and 5 bases at J, with 12 bases between. This CDR3 is built from 13 residues. Germline CDR1 SEHNR, CDR2 FQNEAQ (reference sequence). The CDR3 reads CASSEGGWETQYF. The CDR3 bases are TGTGCCAGCAGCGAAGGGGGTTGGGAGACCCAGTACTTC.

The chain carries TRBV4-2 and TRBJ2-7; the D is unclear. The CDR3 is made up of 14 amino acids. Trimming took off 0 bases at V and 0 bases at J, with 6 bases between the two ends. Germline V gives CDR1 LGHNA, CDR2 YNFKEQ. This chain's CDR3 is CASSQDLDSYEQYF. The CDR3 DNA is TGTGCCAGCAGCCAAGATTTGGACTCCTACGAGCAGTACTTC.

The genes are TRBV15 and TRBJ1-2; possibly TRBD1 for D (5 bases). This CDR3 comprises 14 residues. CDR1 and CDR2 (germline): LNHNV, YYDKDF (reference sequence). Trimming shortened V by 5 bases and J by 5 bases, and 15 bases separated the two germline ends. CDR3 coding DNA: TGTGCCACCAGCTTCCCAAGCGGGGGATATGGCTACACCTTC. It codes for CATSFPSGGYGYTF.

The CDR3: CASSLTVGVISYNEQFF. The DNA of the CDR3 is TGTGCCAGCAGCTTGACGGTCGGAGTTATCTCCTACAATGAGCAGTTCTTC. The chain couples TRBV5-6 to TRBJ2-1; the D is unclear. V lost 1 base, J lost 0 bases, and 14 bases lay in between. The CDR3 is 17 residues long. CDR1 is SGHDT, CDR2 YYEEEE, per germline.

The chain is built from TRBV10-1 and TRBJ2-5; perhaps D is TRBD1 or TRBD2 (5 bases each). Germline V gene lookup returns CDR1 WNHNN and CDR2 SYGVQD (reference sequence). Between the trimmed V and J ends, which lost 4 bases and 4 bases, there was a span of 13 bases. The CDR3 contains 14 residues. CDR3: CASSGDAIPETQYF. The CDR3 nucleotides read TGCGCCAGCAGTGGGGACGCCATTCCAGAGACCCAGTACTTC.

The V call is TRBV7-2, the J call TRBJ1-1; a possible D gene is TRBD1 (6 bases). This CDR3 has 17 amino acids. Germline V gene lookup returns CDR1 SGHTA and CDR2 FQGNSA. Trimming removed 4 bases from V and 5 bases from J, with 23 bases in between. This chain's CDR3 is CASSSAGGKGSGTEAFF. CDR3 in DNA: TGTGCCAGCAGCTCTGCGGGGGGCAAAGGGTCGGGGACTGAAGCTTTCTTT.

V gene TRBV3-1 combines with J gene TRBJ2-7; 7 positions agree with TRBD2. CDR1 is LGHDT, CDR2 YNNKEL, per germline (reference sequence). Unmatched junction bases numbered 8, after V lost 0 bases and J lost 3 bases. The CDR3 runs 16 residues. The CDR3 DNA follows: TGTGCCAGCAGCCAAGATATGGGGGGGTCCCACTACGAGCAGTACTTC. Residues: CASSQDMGGSHYEQYF.

The chain carries TRBV10-3 and TRBJ2-1; 9 positions match TRBD1. The CDR3 runs 12 residues. The V gene's germline CDR1 is ENHRY and CDR2 SYGVKD. Trimming removed 11 bases from V and 12 bases from J; junction bases left unmatched: 11. CDR3 residues: CAAGQGTPRQFF. CDR3 DNA: TGTGCCGCGGGACAGGGAACCCCTAGGCAGTTCTTC.

This clonotype appeared a few times. The chain carries TRBV11-2 and TRBJ2-3; D may match TRBD1 or TRBD2 (5 bases each). Trimming pared 7 bases from V and 1 base from J, leaving 15 bases between. This CDR3 is built from 15 residues. Per germline, CDR1 SGHAT and CDR2 FQNNGV. The CDR3 protein is CASKLTRDRTDTQYF. The CDR3 DNA follows: TGTGCCAGCAAACTTACACGGGACCGCACAGATACGCAGTATTTT.

This clonotype was picked up many times. The chain combines TRBV12-3 or TRBV12-4 with TRBJ1-2; possible D gene TRBD1, 6 bases. This CDR3 comprises 14 residues. V lost 2 bases, J lost 8 bases, and 15 bases lay in between. The CDR3 DNA reads as TGTGCCAGCAGTTTATGGGAGGGGGGGAGCGGCTACACCTTC. It encodes CASSLWEGGSGYTF.

The chain has TRBV6-5 and TRBJ1-1; no clear D gene. Deletions cut 4 bases from V and 1 base from J, with 13 bases between. CDR3 size: 15 residues. The germline CDR1 and CDR2 sequences are MNHEY and SVGAGI. This CDR3 is CASSLLGSENTEAFF. The CDR3 nucleotides read TGTGCCAGCAGTTTATTGGGTAGCGAGAACACTGAAGCTTTCTTT.

The chain is built from TRBV24-1 and TRBJ2-7; D might be TRBD1 or TRBD2, each matching 5 bases. Trimming removed 0 bases from V and 8 bases from J, with 7 bases in between. The CDR3 length is 12 residues. The germline V gene has CDR1 KGHDR and CDR2 SFDVKD. The CDR3 DNA sequence: TGTGCCACCAGTGATTTGATGGGACAGCAGTACTTC. Protein product: CATSDLMGQQYF.

This clonotype was observed once. The chain is built from TRBV29-1 and TRBJ2-1; unclear D gene. The DNA end lines up better with TRBJ2-7; the J call may be wrong. The CDR3 loop spans 13 amino acids. Germline lookup yields CDR1 SQVTM and CDR2 ANQGSEA. As DNA, the CDR3 is TGCAGCGTTGCTGGCAGGTTGGTGGATGAGCAGTACTTC. Residues: CSVAGRLVDEQYF.

CDR3 residues: CASSLEQGGDTQYF. The CDR3 bases are TGTGCCAGCAGCTTAGAACAGGGAGGAGATACGCAGTATTTT. J is TRBJ2-3 and V is TRBV7-2; D is possibly TRBD1 or TRBD2 (6 bases each). Trimming pared 1 base from V and 5 bases from J, leaving 10 bases between. CDR1 and CDR2 (germline): SGHTA, FQGNSA. There are 14 residues in the CDR3. Full variable domain (remainder filled in from reference TRBV7-2 and TRBJ2-3): GAGVSQSPSNKVTEKGKDVELRCDPISGHTALYWYRQSLGQGLEFLIYFQGNSAPDKSGLPSDRFSAERTGGSVSTLTIQRTQQEDSAVYLCASSLEQGGDTQYFGPGTRLTVL.

This chain links TRBV20-1 with TRBJ2-5; TRBD1 matches 7 bases. The germline CDR1 and CDR2 sequences are DFQATT and SNEGSKA (reference sequence). Trimming took 6 bases from V and 4 from J; bases not matched to a gene: 2. The CDR3 runs 11 residues. This CDR3 reads CSAPGGETQYF. The CDR3 nucleotides read TGCAGTGCCCCAGGGGGAGAGACCCAGTACTTC.

The chain links TRBV5-1 to TRBJ1-5, with a weak D call TRBD1 (5 bases). The V and J ends lost 1 base and 5 bases respectively, with 13 bases between them. CDR3 length equals 15 residues. Germline CDR1 and CDR2: SGHRS and YFSETQ. The CDR3 loop reads CASSLIGVGDQPQHF. The CDR3 region has the DNA TGCGCCAGCAGCTTGATTGGGGTAGGGGATCAGCCCCAGCATTTT.

The chain is built from TRBV6-2 or TRBV6-3 and TRBJ1-5, with 8 positions matching TRBD1. Germline CDR1 is MNHEY and CDR2 is SVGEGT. The CDR3 consists of 15 residues. J was trimmed by 8 bases and V by 4 bases; bases with no gene match: 10. As DNA, the CDR3 is TGTGCCAGCAGTTTGGGGTCAGGGGGCCTTGAGCCCCAGCATTTT. Translating gives CASSLGSGGLEPQHF.

The V call is TRBV5-8, the J call TRBJ1-6; 7 nucleotides agree with TRBD1. V lost 5 bases to trimming and J lost 8 bases; unmatched junction nucleotides: 13. Germline values: CDR1 SGHTS, CDR2 YDEGEE. The CDR3 runs 16 residues. The CDR3 protein is CASRPERGQSYSPLHF. CDR3 DNA: TGTGCCAGCAGACCGGAGAGGGGGCAAAGTTATTCACCCCTCCACTTT. Together with reference TRBV5-8 and TRBJ1-6, the CDR3 gives the full variable domain: EAGVTQSPTHLIKTRGQQATLRCSPISGHTSVYWYQQALGLGLQFLLWYDEGEERNRGNFPPRFSGRQFPNYSSELNVNALELEDSALYLCASRPERGQSYSPLHFGNGTRLTVT.